This T cell receptor (beta chain) was sequenced in a study of blood T cell repertoires in COVID-19. This study enrolled people aged about 18 to 100 from under 25 US geographic areas. The repertoire was sequenced with immunoSEQ multiplex PCR; TCRdb's copy has only in-frame clones and lacks some. The repertoire consists of a few hundred thousand clones, with 75% to 90% occurring once and the leading ten covering about 1%. Sequencing was done on a sample of PBMCs or T cells enriched from blood (not recorded which). This TCR came from a man between 18 and 35 years old who had recovered from COVID-19.

In nucleotides, the CDR3 is TGCGCCAGCAGCCACGCAAAAACAGGGATCGACACTGAAGCTTTCTTT. Protein: CASSHAKTGIDTEAFF. The chain joins TRBV4-1 to TRBJ1-1, with D tentatively TRBD1 (6 bases). Trimming cost V 3 bases and J 3 bases, with 17 bases left between them. CDR1 is MGHRA and CDR2 is YSYEKL in the germline V gene. There are 16 residues in the CDR3.